This T cell receptor (beta chain) was retrieved from a study of blood T cell repertoires in COVID-19. As for the study in general: Sites across the United States, Italy and Spain contributed samples from acute and convalescent COVID-19.

Per the original methods: Reference gene primer amplification gave estimated nucleated cell counts. Assay used: immunoSEQ multiplex PCR; TCRdb lists only in-frame clones, some missing. V, J and clone size are those of that table, while D and trimming were read from the DNA. Found here are approximately 220,000 clones, around 90% of them singletons; the top ten hold roughly 2.6%. Participants were aged about 18 to 90 years, lived in about 26 US areas, and enrolled virtually. Sequencing was done on a sample of PBMCs or T cells enriched from blood (not recorded which). The TCR comes from a woman in her 30s who had recovered from COVID-19.

Written as DNA, the CDR3 is TGTGCCAGCAGTTACACCTCTAGCGGAGCCAAAAACATTCAGTACTTC. It codes for CASSYTSSGAKNIQYF. The rearrangement links TRBV6-2 or TRBV6-3 to TRBJ2-4, with TRBD2 matching 7 bases. V was pared by 2 bases and J by 0 bases, with 4 bases of the junction left unmatched. The CDR3 length is 16 residues. Germline V CDR1 and CDR2: MNHEY, SVGEGT.